This TCR beta chain was observed in a study of OX40 agonist ivuxolimab in advanced cancers. Study-wide background: An agonistic anti-OX40 (CD134) antibody, ivuxolimab, was used to treat the patients. Enrolled patients in dose escalation had cancers that were hepatocellular carcinoma, melanoma, renal cell or head and neck cancer. General study points: With doses of 0.1 to 3.0 mg/kg, CD4+ and CD8+ blood T cells had undergone clonal expansion by week 6. Some nonresponders also had low normalized T-cell clonal expansion.

Profiling relied on immunoSEQ multiplex PCR, and the TCRdb table lists in-frame clones only, not all of them. The data hold around 69,000 clones, with around 84% observed a single time. CDR1 SGHTA and CDR2 FQGNSA come from the germline V gene. The CDR3 length is 15 residues. The V end lost 5 bases, the J end lost 1 base, and 14 bases lay between the germline ends. As concerns this clone: Antigen: not known.

This sample comprised CD4+ or CD8+ T cells sorted from blood, obtained in a trial of the OX40 agonist ivuxolimab. This chain uses TRBV7-2 with TRBJ1-1; D is perhaps TRBD1 (5 bases). This TCR was sampled from an adult with an advanced solid tumor such as melanoma, head and neck, liver or kidney cancer. The CDR3 DNA reads TGTGCCAGCAGCCGGGGACCCCTGGGGAACACTGAAGCTTTCTTT. It translates to CASSRGPLGNTEAFF. Supplemented by reference TRBV7-2 and TRBJ1-1, the full variable domain reads GAGVSQSPSNKVTEKGKDVELRCDPISGHTALYWYRQSLGQGLEFLIYFQGNSAPDKSGLPSDRFSAERTGGSVSTLTIQRTQQEDSAVYLCASSRGPLGNTEAFFGQGTRLTVV.